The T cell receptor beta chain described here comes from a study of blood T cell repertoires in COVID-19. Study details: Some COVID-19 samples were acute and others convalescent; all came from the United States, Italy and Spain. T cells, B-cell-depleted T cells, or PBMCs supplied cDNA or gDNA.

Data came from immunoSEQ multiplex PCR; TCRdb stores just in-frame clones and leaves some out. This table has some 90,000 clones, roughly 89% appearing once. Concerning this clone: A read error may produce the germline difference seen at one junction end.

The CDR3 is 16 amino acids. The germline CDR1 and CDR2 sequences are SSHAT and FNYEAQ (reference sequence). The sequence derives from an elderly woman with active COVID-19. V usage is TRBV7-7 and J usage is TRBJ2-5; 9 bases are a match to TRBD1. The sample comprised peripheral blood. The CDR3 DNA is TGTGCTAGCAGCAAACGACCGACAGGGGGGCAAGAGACCCAGTACTTC. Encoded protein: CASSKRPTGGQETQYF.